The rows below give T cell receptor beta chains drawn from one sample of a study of cytomegalovirus exposure and HLA in healthy donors. Produced via immunoSEQ multiplex PCR; TCRdb's table is partial and in-frame only. The sample records 200,000 to 250,000 clones, approximately 87% being singletons. Specimen: PBMCs. All receptors come from a woman under 30 in good health and CMV-seronegative. Both conserved end residues are part of each CDR3. Each record gives: V gene, D gene, clone size, J gene, CDR3 protein, CDR3 DNA. D genes are given only for firm matches. Where a row states a size, it is once, few, many or the class of an expanded clone; other rows omit it.

>TRBV4-2|TRBD2|-|TRBJ2-2
CASSLASRGVDTGELFF
TGTGCCAGCAGCCTCGCCTCCCGGGGGGTGGACACCGGGGAGCTGTTTTTT
>TRBV5-1|-|-|TRBJ2-1
CASSPREGGPLRNEQFF
TGCGCCAGCAGCCCGAGAGAAGGTGGGCCCCTCCGTAATGAGCAGTTCTTC
>TRBV5-7|-|once|TRBJ1-3
CASSPRGTIGNTIYF
TGTGCCAGCAGCCCGAGGGGGACAATTGGAAACACCATATATTTT
>TRBV28|-|-|TRBJ2-7
CASSWGSYEQYF
TGTGCCAGCAGTTGGGGGTCCTACGAGCAGTACTTC
>TRBV27|TRBD2|-|TRBJ2-5
CASSPASGAPAAQYF
TGTGCCAGCAGTCCTGCTAGCGGGGCCCCTGCGGCCCAGTACTTC
>TRBV7-3|-|once|TRBJ1-2
CASSLGRRSEDYTF
TGTGCCAGCAGCTTAGGCCGTAGGAGTGAGGACTACACCTTC
>TRBV27|-|-|TRBJ2-5
CASSLGTTEKTQYF
TGTGCCAGCAGTTTAGGGACGACGGAGAAGACCCAGTACTTC
>TRBV6-4|-|many|TRBJ2-2
CASSDRDTGELFF
TGTGCCAGCAGTGACAGGGACACCGGGGAGCTGTTTTTT
>TRBV28|-|few|TRBJ1-1
CASTRLRGGGRTEAFF
TGTGCCAGCACGCGACTCCGTGGAGGGGGACGGACTGAAGCTTTCTTT
>TRBV7-2|-|few|TRBJ1-2
CASSGNTGFGYTF
TGTGCCAGCAGCGGAAACACAGGGTTCGGCTACACCTTC
>TRBV30|TRBD2|once|TRBJ2-7
CAWSSTSGNYEQYF
TGTGCCTGGAGTTCAACTAGCGGAAACTACGAGCAGTACTTC
>TRBV2|TRBD1|few|TRBJ1-1
CASKQGAAAFF
TGTGCCAGCAAACAGGGGGCCGCAGCTTTCTTT
>TRBV30|-|-|TRBJ1-6
CAWRHRNENSPLHF
TGTGCCTGGCGGCACAGGAATGAAAATTCACCCCTCCACTTT
>TRBV25-1|-|-|TRBJ1-4
CASSEYRGHGNEKLFF
TGTGCCAGCAGTGAATATCGAGGACACGGGAATGAAAAACTGTTTTTT
>TRBV18|TRBD1|-|TRBJ1-1
CASSPRRVGGTTGGKAFF
TGTGCCAGCTCACCCCGCCGGGTAGGGGGTACGACAGGGGGCAAAGCTTTCTTT
>TRBV30|-|once|TRBJ1-1
CAWSETVYTEAFF
TGTGCCTGGAGTGAGACCGTATACACTGAAGCTTTCTTT
>TRBV7-9|TRBD2|-|TRBJ2-1
CASGRTSGGHNEQFF
TGTGCCAGCGGGAGGACTAGCGGGGGGCACAATGAGCAGTTCTTC
>TRBV7-9|-|once|TRBJ2-7
CASSPGTPTYEQYF
TGTGCCAGCTCACCCGGGACACCGACCTACGAGCAGTACTTC
>TRBV5-1|-|-|TRBJ1-1
CASSVERLGDEAFF
TGCGCCAGCAGTGTTGAGCGCTTGGGGGATGAAGCTTTCTTT
>TRBV4-1|-|once|TRBJ2-7
CASSQVGGDRRYEQYF
TGCGCCAGCAGCCAGGTGGGGGGGGACAGGAGGTACGAGCAGTACTTC
>TRBV6-1|-|few|TRBJ1-5
CASSEAGNVPQHF
TGTGCCAGCAGTGAGGCAGGGAACGTGCCCCAGCATTTT
>TRBV10-1|TRBD1|-|TRBJ1-4
CAIPPRDSAREKLFF
TGCGCCATCCCACCGAGGGACAGCGCTCGAGAAAAACTGTTTTTT
>TRBV19|TRBD1|-|TRBJ1-2
CASGQGALGYTF
TGTGCCAGCGGACAGGGGGCGCTTGGCTACACCTTC
>TRBV5-1|TRBD1|-|TRBJ2-7
CASSLGQGPYEQYF
TGCGCCAGCAGCTTGGGACAGGGCCCCTACGAGCAGTACTTC
>TRBV18|-|-|TRBJ1-1
CASSPPTVLNTEAFF
TGTGCCAGCTCACCACCCACAGTACTCAACACTGAAGCTTTCTTT
>TRBV27|TRBD2|-|TRBJ2-5
CASSLSWLAVETQYF
TGTGCCAGCAGTTTATCGTGGCTAGCGGTGGAGACCCAGTACTTC
>TRBV5-1|-|-|TRBJ1-1
CASSVLSHTEAFF
TGCGCCAGCAGTGTATTAAGCCACACTGAAGCTTTCTTT
>TRBV30|-|-|TRBJ2-1
CAWKRPPSQYYNEQFF
TGTGCCTGGAAACGGCCCCCCTCTCAGTATTACAATGAGCAGTTCTTC
>TRBV9|-|few|TRBJ1-4
CASSEGSTNEKLFF
TGTGCCAGCAGCGAGGGTTCAACTAATGAAAAACTGTTTTTT
>TRBV10-1|-|-|TRBJ2-5
CASSESGYLGQYF
TGCGCCAGCAGTGAGTCCGGGTACCTCGGCCAGTACTTC
>TRBV11-2|-|few|TRBJ2-7
CASSGMGDEQYF
TGTGCCAGCAGCGGGATGGGGGACGAGCAGTACTTC
>TRBV11-2|TRBD1|-|TRBJ2-1
CASSTGQGMNDEQFF
TGTGCCAGCAGCACGGGACAGGGGATGAACGATGAGCAGTTCTTC
>TRBV16|-|-|TRBJ2-4
CASSQVRAKNIQYF
TGTGCCAGCAGCCAGGTTCGGGCCAAAAACATTCAGTACTTC
>TRBV2|-|few|TRBJ1-6
CASRGGVGSPLHF
TGTGCCAGCAGGGGGGGAGTAGGGTCACCCCTCCACTTT
>TRBV29-1|-|-|TRBJ1-1
CSVEAPGTSNGERTEAFF
TGCAGCGTGGAGGCACCCGGGACCTCGAACGGGGAACGAACTGAAGCTTTCTTT
>TRBV27|TRBD1|-|TRBJ2-1
CASSRQGWEQFF
TGTGCCAGCAGTCGACAGGGGTGGGAGCAGTTCTTC
>TRBV6-5|-|-|TRBJ1-2
CASSYSPSTANYGYTF
TGTGCCAGCAGTTACTCTCCCTCGACCGCTAACTATGGCTACACCTTC
>TRBV28|-|-|TRBJ2-3
CASSESTDTQYF
TGTGCCAGCTCCGAGAGCACAGATACGCAGTATTTT
>TRBV28|TRBD1|-|TRBJ2-7
CASSSPTGLTYEQYF
TGTGCCAGCAGTTCCCCGACAGGGTTAACCTACGAGCAGTACTTC
>TRBV6-5|-|-|TRBJ2-7
CASSYSNEQYF
TGTGCCAGCAGTTACAGCAACGAGCAGTACTTC
>TRBV28|-|few|TRBJ1-4
CASQNTRASGEKLFF
TGTGCCAGCCAGAATACTCGGGCCTCGGGTGAAAAACTGTTTTTT
>TRBV28|TRBD2|-|TRBJ2-7
CASSSPGTSGYEQYF
TGTGCCAGCAGTTCTCCCGGGACTAGCGGCTACGAGCAGTACTTC
>TRBV6-1|TRBD1|-|TRBJ1-1
CASTSGGPKTEAFF
TGTGCCAGCACCTCAGGGGGGCCCAAGACTGAAGCTTTCTTT
>TRBV19|-|once|TRBJ1-2
CASSIPREGYTF
TGTGCCAGTAGTATTCCAAGGGAAGGCTACACCTTC
>TRBV30|-|-|TRBJ1-5
CAWGGDKENQPQHF
TGTGCCTGGGGGGGGGACAAGGAGAATCAGCCCCAGCATTTT
>TRBV5-1|TRBD1|-|TRBJ2-7
CASSFPGQGYEQYF
TGCGCCAGCAGCTTCCCGGGACAGGGGTACGAGCAGTACTTC
>TRBV28|TRBD1|-|TRBJ1-1
CASSLLEGASTEAFF
TGTGCCAGCAGTTTATTGGAGGGGGCAAGCACTGAAGCTTTCTTT
>TRBV6-1|TRBD1|-|TRBJ1-2
CASSPVPTGDYGYTF
TGTGCCAGCAGTCCCGTCCCGACAGGGGACTATGGCTACACCTTC
>TRBV7-2|-|-|TRBJ2-7
CASSPWLLGHEQYF
TGTGCCAGCTCGCCCTGGTTGTTGGGCCACGAGCAGTACTTC
>TRBV7-3|-|-|TRBJ2-7
CASSPTGAGEQYF
TGTGCCAGCAGCCCTACGGGGGCTGGCGAGCAGTACTTC
>TRBV27|-|-|TRBJ2-7
CASSLSIQSYEQYF
TGTGCCAGCAGTTTATCGATCCAGTCCTACGAGCAGTACTTC
>TRBV28|-|-|TRBJ1-5
CASKLSNQPQHF
TGTGCCAGCAAACTGAGCAATCAGCCCCAGCATTTT
>TRBV29-1|-|-|TRBJ2-1
CSVEGTANEQFF
TGCAGCGTTGAAGGGACAGCGAATGAGCAGTTCTTC
>TRBV4-2|-|few|TRBJ1-6
CASSHQRSYNSPLHF
TGTGCCAGCAGCCATCAGAGATCCTATAATTCACCCCTCCACTTT
>TRBV30|-|-|TRBJ2-7
CAWGRSYEQYF
TGTGCCTGGGGCCGATCCTACGAGCAGTACTTC